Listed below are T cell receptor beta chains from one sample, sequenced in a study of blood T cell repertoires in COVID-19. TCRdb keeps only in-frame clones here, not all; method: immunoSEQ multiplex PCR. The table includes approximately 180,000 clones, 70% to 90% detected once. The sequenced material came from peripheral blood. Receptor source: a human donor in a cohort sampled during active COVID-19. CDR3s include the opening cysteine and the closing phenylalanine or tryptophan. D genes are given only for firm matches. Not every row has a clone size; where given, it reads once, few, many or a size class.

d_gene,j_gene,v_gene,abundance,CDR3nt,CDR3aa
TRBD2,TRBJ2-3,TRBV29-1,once,TGCAGCGTCCCGGGACTAGCGAGCACAGATACGCAGTATTTT,CSVPGLASTDTQYF
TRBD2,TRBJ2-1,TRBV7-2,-,TGTGCCAGCAGAGCGGGGGGGCCTGGGAATGAGCAGTTCTTC,CASRAGGPGNEQFF
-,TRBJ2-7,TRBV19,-,TGTGCCAGTAGCCCAGGGTTAGGGAGGATCTACGAGCAGTACTTC,CASSPGLGRIYEQYF
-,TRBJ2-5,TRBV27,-,TGTGCCAGCAGCCCAACAGCGGGAGAGACCCAGTACTTC,CASSPTAGETQYF
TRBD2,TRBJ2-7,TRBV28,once,TGTGCCAGCAGTTTATTTGCGGGGGGCTACGAGCAGTACTTC,CASSLFAGGYEQYF
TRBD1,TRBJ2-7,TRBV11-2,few,TGTGCCAGCAGCACTCCCGGGACAGGCCTCTACGAGCAGTACTTC,CASSTPGTGLYEQYF
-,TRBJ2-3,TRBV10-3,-,TGTGCCATCGCCGGCGGTAGCACAGATACGCAGTATTTT,CAIAGGSTDTQYF
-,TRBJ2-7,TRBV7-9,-,TGTGCCAGCAGCCCGACGAGGCAGGGCCACGAGCAGTACTTC,CASSPTRQGHEQYF
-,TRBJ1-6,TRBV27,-,TGTGCCAGCAGCCCACTGTCAGGGAAGAGCAATAATTCACCCCTCCACTTT,CASSPLSGKSNNSPLHF
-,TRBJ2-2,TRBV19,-,TGTGCCAGTAGTACACAGGGTCGGACCGGGGAGCTGTTTTTT,CASSTQGRTGELFF
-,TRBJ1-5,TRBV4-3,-,TGCGCCAGCAGCCAAGAGAAGGAGGCTCAGCCCCAGCATTTT,CASSQEKEAQPQHF
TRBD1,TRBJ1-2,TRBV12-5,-,TGTGCTAGTGGCCCGGGACAGGGCAACTATGGCTACACCTTC,CASGPGQGNYGYTF
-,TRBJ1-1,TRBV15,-,TGTGCCACCAGCAGAGCGAGAACCAGGGCAGGAAAGAACACTGAAGCTTTCTTT,CATSRARTRAGKNTEAFF
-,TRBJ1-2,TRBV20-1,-,TGCAGTGCTACCATGAGAGGTGGCTACACCTTC,CSATMRGGYTF
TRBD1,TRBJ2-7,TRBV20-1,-,TGCAGTGCTAGAGTGGGACAGGGTATGTACTTC,CSARVGQGMYF
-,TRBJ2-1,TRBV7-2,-,TGTGCCAGCAGCCGAGGCAATGAGCAGTTCTTC,CASSRGNEQFF
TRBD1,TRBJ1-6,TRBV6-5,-,TGTGCCGGAGAGACAGGGGTTAATTCACCCCTCCACTTT,CAGETGVNSPLHF
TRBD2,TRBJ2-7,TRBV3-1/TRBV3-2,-,TGTGCCAGCAGCCCAGGCATTAGCGGGAGGTACGAGCAGTACTTC,CASSPGISGRYEQYF
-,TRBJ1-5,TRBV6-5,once,TGTGCCAGCAATCCCACAGGAAATAGCAATCAGCCCCAGCATTTT,CASNPTGNSNQPQHF
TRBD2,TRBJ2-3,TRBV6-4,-,TGTGCCAGCAGAAGACTAGCGGCTAGCACAGATACGCAGTATTTT,CASRRLAASTDTQYF
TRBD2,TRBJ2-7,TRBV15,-,TGTGCCACCAGCTCTCACGGGGGGGGTGCGGCCTACGAGCAGTACTTC,CATSSHGGGAAYEQYF
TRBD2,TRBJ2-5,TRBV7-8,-,TGTGCCAGCAGCTTGGGACTAGCGGGGGGCTCGGAAGAGACCCAGTACTTC,CASSLGLAGGSEETQYF
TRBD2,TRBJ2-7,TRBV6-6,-,TGTGCCAGCAGATCCGAGGGTCAGCGGGGCGAGCAGTACTTC,CASRSEGQRGEQYF
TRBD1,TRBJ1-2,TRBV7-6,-,TGTGCCAGCGCCTCCTGGGACAGGGGGGACTATGGCTACACCTTC,CASASWDRGDYGYTF
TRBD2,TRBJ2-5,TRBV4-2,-,TGTGCCAGCAGCCATCCCGGGGGGGGGCGGGAGACCCAGTACTTC,CASSHPGGGRETQYF
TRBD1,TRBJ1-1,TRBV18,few,TGTGCCAGCTCACCACTCGGACAGGGTGAAGCTTTCTTT,CASSPLGQGEAFF
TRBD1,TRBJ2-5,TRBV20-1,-,TGCAGTGCCAGTCAGGATGGGACAGGGGGCCGAGAGACCCAGTACTTC,CSASQDGTGGRETQYF
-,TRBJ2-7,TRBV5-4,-,TGTGCCAGCAGCTTTGGGGGCGGGAGTCTTCGCGAGCAGTACTTC,CASSFGGGSLREQYF
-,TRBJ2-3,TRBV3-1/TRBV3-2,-,TGTGCCAGCAGCCAATCTAGCAATCCACACCTCACAGATACGCAGTATTTT,CASSQSSNPHLTDTQYF
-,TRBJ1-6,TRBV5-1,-,TGCGCCAGCAGCTTGGCCGGTCAGGGCTATAATTCACCCCTCCACTTT,CASSLAGQGYNSPLHF